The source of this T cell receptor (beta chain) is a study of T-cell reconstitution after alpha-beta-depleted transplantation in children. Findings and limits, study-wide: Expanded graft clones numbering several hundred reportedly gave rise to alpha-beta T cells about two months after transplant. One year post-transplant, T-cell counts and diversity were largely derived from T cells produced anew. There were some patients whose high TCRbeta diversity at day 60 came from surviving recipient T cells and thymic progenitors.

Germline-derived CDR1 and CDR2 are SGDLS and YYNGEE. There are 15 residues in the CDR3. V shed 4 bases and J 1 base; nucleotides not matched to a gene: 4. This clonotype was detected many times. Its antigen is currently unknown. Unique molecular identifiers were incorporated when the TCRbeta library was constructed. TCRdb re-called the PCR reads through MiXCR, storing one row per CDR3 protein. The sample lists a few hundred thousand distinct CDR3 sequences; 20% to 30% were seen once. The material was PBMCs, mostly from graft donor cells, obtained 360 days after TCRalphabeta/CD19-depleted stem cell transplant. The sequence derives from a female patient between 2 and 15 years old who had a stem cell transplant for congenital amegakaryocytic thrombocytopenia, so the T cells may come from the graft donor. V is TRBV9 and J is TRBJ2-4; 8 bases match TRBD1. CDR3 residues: CASSPRTGAKNIQYF. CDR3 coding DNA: TGTGCCAGCAGCCCAAGGACAGGGGCCAAAAACATTCAGTACTTC.